These T cell receptor beta chains were read from a single sample in a study of blood T cell repertoires in COVID-19. Data came from immunoSEQ multiplex PCR; TCRdb stores just in-frame clones and leaves some out. The table includes hundreds of thousands of clones, 85% to 90% detected once. Material: PBMCs or T cells enriched from blood (not recorded which). The receptors were sampled from a man between 18 and 29 years old who had recovered from COVID-19. The conserved cysteine and the conserved F or W are not part of the CDR3 here. Each record gives: V gene, J gene, CDR3 protein.

v_gene: TRBV27; j_gene: TRBJ1-2; CDR3aa: ASSFSIGDRGYYYGYT
v_gene: TRBV6-5; j_gene: TRBJ2-2; CDR3aa: ASSNPTGKAGELF
v_gene: TRBV15; j_gene: TRBJ1-1; CDR3aa: ATSGGGRQGEAF
v_gene: TRBV12-3/TRBV12-4; j_gene: TRBJ2-7; CDR3aa: ASRGTDSYEQY
v_gene: TRBV11-1; j_gene: TRBJ2-7; CDR3aa: ASSPGGMYSYEQY
v_gene: TRBV20-1; j_gene: TRBJ2-5; CDR3aa: SARETGYQY
v_gene: TRBV20-1; j_gene: TRBJ2-1; CDR3aa: SARREGEQF
v_gene: TRBV28; j_gene: TRBJ2-2; CDR3aa: ASSFVRESTGELF
v_gene: TRBV2; j_gene: TRBJ2-1; CDR3aa: ASGGLPSSYNEQF
v_gene: TRBV4-2; j_gene: TRBJ1-1; CDR3aa: ASSQDRGEAF
v_gene: TRBV15; j_gene: TRBJ2-1; CDR3aa: ATSPGLAGGIHEQF
v_gene: TRBV5-1; j_gene: TRBJ1-4; CDR3aa: ASSVTGSQGEKLF
v_gene: TRBV28; j_gene: TRBJ2-1; CDR3aa: ASRQGLNYEQF
v_gene: TRBV18; j_gene: TRBJ2-1; CDR3aa: ASSPRTSGSFHNEQF
v_gene: TRBV6-5; j_gene: TRBJ2-1; CDR3aa: ASSGTEYNEQF
v_gene: TRBV5-1; j_gene: TRBJ1-2; CDR3aa: ASSLESYGYT
v_gene: TRBV5-1; j_gene: TRBJ1-4; CDR3aa: ASSSSGSGNEKLF
v_gene: TRBV7-9; j_gene: TRBJ1-1; CDR3aa: ASSLHETGPAF
v_gene: TRBV6-5; j_gene: TRBJ1-3; CDR3aa: ASSYSDNAGNTIY
v_gene: TRBV7-6; j_gene: TRBJ1-2; CDR3aa: ASSPGQGAMNYGYT
v_gene: TRBV6-5; j_gene: TRBJ2-7; CDR3aa: ASRTPSAGAYEQY
v_gene: TRBV24-1; j_gene: TRBJ2-3; CDR3aa: ATSTGIVDTQY
v_gene: TRBV5-4; j_gene: TRBJ1-1; CDR3aa: ASSFSTVNTEAF
v_gene: TRBV4-1; j_gene: TRBJ2-1; CDR3aa: ASSLIGGAEYNEQF
v_gene: TRBV5-1; j_gene: TRBJ2-5; CDR3aa: ASSSLSGGPQETQY
v_gene: TRBV10-3; j_gene: TRBJ1-1; CDR3aa: AISESSGQVNTEAF
v_gene: TRBV11-2; j_gene: TRBJ2-1; CDR3aa: ASSSGLDVEEQF
v_gene: TRBV5-4; j_gene: TRBJ1-2; CDR3aa: ASSRAGANYGYT
v_gene: TRBV21-1; j_gene: TRBJ2-1; CDR3aa: ASSRDNADRYNEQF